The 25 T cell receptor beta chains listed next were all sequenced from one sample in a study of beta chain features in type 1 diabetes. Investigators reverse transcribed all isolated RNA, so they sequenced expressed TCRB transcripts. Assay: immunoSEQ multiplex PCR; the TCRdb copy retains only in-frame clones and omits some. This sample has roughly 240,000 clones, with about 71% found just once. Material: naive CD4+ T cells from blood. The receptors come from a man aged 25 to 45 in good health.

For this clone: The same CDR3 also results from other DNA sequences found in this sample. This rearrangement joins TRBV2 to TRBJ2-5; D is ambiguous. The CDR3 has 11 residues. V lost 3 bases and J lost 4, with 3 bases in between. The germline V gene encodes CDR1 SNHLY and CDR2 FYNNEI. The CDR3 nucleotides read TGTGCCAGCAGTGAGGGAGAGACCCAGTACTTC. Its translation: CASSEGETQYF.

The V gene is TRBV7-9, the J gene TRBJ2-5; D is unclear. Germline loops: CDR1 SEHNR, CDR2 FQNEAQ (reference sequence). The CDR3 runs to 17 residues. Between the trimmed V and J ends, which lost 2 bases and 4 bases, there was a span of 20 bases. The CDR3 here is CASSLPSTGPRRETQYF. In DNA form, the CDR3 reads TGTGCCAGCAGCTTACCCTCAACCGGGCCCAGGAGAGAGACCCAGTACTTC. Full variable domain (missing parts from reference TRBV7-9 and TRBJ2-5): DTGVSQNPRHKITKRGQNVTFRCDPISEHNRLYWYRQTLGQGPEFLTYFQNEAQLEKSRLLSDRFSAERPKGSFSTLEIQRTEQGDSAMYLCASSLPSTGPRRETQYFGPGTRLLVL.

The rearrangement links TRBV2 to TRBJ2-7; D is perhaps TRBD2 (6 bases). The CDR3 is 15 amino acids. With 3 bases removed from V and 6 bases from J, the gap between germline ends came to 18 bases. In germline, CDR1 is SNHLY, CDR2 FYNNEI. CDR3 amino acids: CASSDSGLPSAEQYF. CDR3 nucleotide sequence: TGTGCCAGCAGTGATAGCGGACTACCCTCCGCCGAGCAGTACTTC.

The chain couples TRBV30 to TRBJ2-7, with TRBD2 identical over 9 bases. The CDR3 runs to 13 residues. The germline gives CDR1 GTSNPN, CDR2 SVGIG (reference sequence). Trimming cost V 5 bases and J 2 bases; bases outside gene matches: 4. This CDR3 reads CAWGAGGPYEQYF. CDR3 bases: TGTGCCTGGGGAGCGGGAGGACCCTACGAGCAGTACTTC.

This clone was seen only a few times. The V and J genes are TRBV29-1 and TRBJ2-3; D uncertain. The CDR3 is 11 amino acids. The germline V gene encodes CDR1 SQVTM and CDR2 ANQGSEA. V was pared by 5 bases and J by 0 bases, with 3 bases between. CDR3 sequence: CSVLSTDTQYF. The CDR3 nucleotides read TGCAGCGTTCTCAGCACAGATACGCAGTATTTT.

J is TRBJ2-3 and V is TRBV7-2; D gene uncertain. This CDR3 has 13 amino acids. CDR1 is SGHTA, CDR2 FQGNSA, per germline. Trimming removed 1 base at V and 8 bases at J, with 10 bases between. This chain's CDR3 is CASSLEPSITQYF. DNA of the CDR3: TGTGCCAGCAGCTTAGAACCCTCCATTACGCAGTATTTT.

The V call is TRBV30, the J call TRBJ1-1, with D perhaps TRBD1 (5 bases). V was pared by 5 bases and J by 5 bases, with 24 bases between. The CDR3 runs 16 residues. Per germline, CDR1 GTSNPN and CDR2 SVGIG (reference sequence). Here the CDR3 reads CAWDRLLGQGRTEAFF. The CDR3 nucleotides are TGTGCCTGGGATCGGCTCTTAGGGCAGGGAAGAACTGAAGCTTTCTTT.

The chain couples TRBV30 to TRBJ1-5, with 10 bases identical to TRBD1. The V gene's germline CDR1 is GTSNPN and CDR2 SVGIG (reference sequence). Trimming took 6 bases from V and 7 from J; bases not matched to a gene: 6. The CDR3 runs to 13 residues. The CDR3 sequence: CACWDRGQQPQHF. DNA for the CDR3: TGTGCCTGTTGGGACAGGGGACAGCAGCCCCAGCATTTT.

The chain carries TRBV7-2 and TRBJ2-1; D might be TRBD2 (5 bases). Per the germline V gene, CDR1 is SGHTA and CDR2 is FQGNSA. The CDR3 is 14 amino acids. V was clipped by 5 bases and J by 2 bases, with 10 bases between them. As DNA, the CDR3 is TGTGCCAGCAGCCCGAGGGTTACCTACAATGAGCAGTTCTTC. Amino acid sequence: CASSPRVTYNEQFF.

The chain combines TRBV28 with TRBJ2-7; the D gene is possibly TRBD2 (5 bases). The V end was cut by 0 bases, the J end by 5 bases, with 11 bases between. CDR3 length: 14 amino acids. Germline lookup yields CDR1 MDHEN and CDR2 SYDVKM. The CDR3: CASSLWLAANEQYF. For the CDR3, the DNA is TGTGCCAGCAGTTTATGGCTAGCCGCCAACGAGCAGTACTTC. Variable domain in full (rest from reference TRBV28 and TRBJ2-7): DVKVTQSSRYLVKRTGEKVFLECVQDMDHENMFWYRQDPGLGLRLIYFSYDVKMKEKGDIPEGYSVSREKKERFSLILESASTNQTSMYLCASSLWLAANEQYFGPGTRLTVT.

V and J are TRBV30 and TRBJ1-2; tentative D call: TRBD1 (6 bases). This CDR3 region has 15 residues. The germline CDR1 and CDR2 sequences are GTSNPN and SVGIG (reference sequence). Trimming took off 7 bases at V and 0 bases at J, with 18 bases between the two ends. The DNA of the CDR3 is TGTGCCTTAGCAGGGGAAAGCCTAGCTAACTATGGCTACACCTTC. It is translated as CALAGESLANYGYTF.

The rearrangement joins TRBV19 to TRBJ1-2; D is ambiguous. CDR3 length equals 13 residues. The ends were cut back, 3 bases at V and 2 bases at J, with 7 bases in the middle. Germline V gene lookup returns CDR1 LNHDA and CDR2 SQIVND (reference sequence). The CDR3 spells CASSISGNYGYTF. The CDR3 bases are TGTGCCAGTAGTATCAGTGGCAACTATGGCTACACCTTC.

The rearrangement joins TRBV28 to TRBJ2-7; 8 bases map to TRBD1. The CDR3 has 14 amino acids. V lost 6 bases, J lost 0 bases, and 4 bases stayed unmatched. Germline V CDR1 and CDR2: MDHEN, SYDVKM. The CDR3 sequence: CASRDRGTSYEQYF. The CDR3 nucleotides are TGTGCCAGCAGAGACAGGGGAACCTCCTACGAGCAGTACTTC.

The V and J genes are TRBV30 and TRBJ1-1, with D possibly being TRBD1 (5 bases). The V end lost 4 bases, the J end lost 7 bases, and 22 bases lay between the germline ends. This CDR3 has 15 residues. CDR1 is GTSNPN and CDR2 is SVGIG in the germline V gene (reference sequence). The CDR3 DNA reads TGTGCCTGGATCCTAAAGGGTAAGGGGTATATTGAAGCTTTCTTT. Translated: CAWILKGKGYIEAFF.

V is TRBV11-2 and J is TRBJ2-3; D is uncertain. With 5 bases removed from V and 0 bases from J, the gap between germline ends came to 15 bases. CDR3 length: 16 amino acids. Germline loops: CDR1 SGHAT, CDR2 FQNNGV. This chain's CDR3 is CASSPIGPSSTDTQYF. As DNA, the CDR3 is TGTGCCAGCAGCCCGATCGGGCCTTCGAGCACAGATACGCAGTATTTT.

Concerning this clone: Other DNA sequences in the sample encode the same CDR3. The J gene is TRBJ2-3, the V gene TRBV29-1; D is ambiguous. Germline V gives CDR1 SQVTM, CDR2 ANQGSEA. The CDR3 has 13 amino acids. V was shortened by 1 base and J by 2 bases, with 7 bases between the two germline ends. As DNA, the CDR3 is TGCAGCGTTGAAGGCAGAACCACAGATACGCAGTATTTT. Translated: CSVEGRTTDTQYF.

V is TRBV28 and J is TRBJ1-1, with D perhaps TRBD1 (5 bases). Germline V gives CDR1 MDHEN, CDR2 SYDVKM. The ends were cut back, 6 bases at V and 1 base at J, with 9 bases in the middle. This CDR3 has 13 residues. The CDR3 DNA is TGTGCCAGCAGGGGACTCGCGAACACTGAAGCTTTCTTT. As protein: CASRGLANTEAFF.

This clone was detected only a few times. Here the CDR3 reads CASSQDRAGTSGTKQYF. Here the CDR3 DNA reads TGCGCCAGCAGCCAAGATAGGGCCGGGACTAGCGGGACTAAGCAGTACTTC. The J gene is TRBJ2-7, the V gene TRBV4-3, with 13 nucleotides matching TRBD2. The CDR3 consists of 17 residues. V shed 0 bases and J 8 bases; nucleotides not matched to a gene: 10. Germline V CDR1 and CDR2: LGHNA, YSLEER.

The rearrangement joins TRBV4-2 to TRBJ2-7, with a weak D call TRBD1 (5 bases). This CDR3 contains 15 residues. Per the germline V gene, CDR1 is LGHNA and CDR2 is YNFKEQ. V was shortened by 0 bases and J by 1 base, with 10 bases between the two germline ends. The CDR3, as DNA: TGTGCCAGCAGCCAAGAACTCCCAGGGTCCTACGAGCAGTACTTC. Amino acids: CASSQELPGSYEQYF.

V gene TRBV14 combines with J gene TRBJ2-1; 15 bases match TRBD2. Trimming cost V 4 bases and J 4 bases; bases outside gene matches: 11. Per the germline V gene, CDR1 is SGHDN and CDR2 is FVKESK. The CDR3 is 19 residues long. CDR3 residues: CASSPMPGLAGGTYNEQFF. DNA of the CDR3: TGTGCCAGCAGCCCCATGCCAGGACTAGCGGGAGGGACATACAATGAGCAGTTCTTC.

The chain has TRBV5-1 and TRBJ1-5, with TRBD1 matching 7 bases. Unmatched junction bases numbered 4, after V lost 2 bases and J lost 5 bases. CDR1 is SGHRS and CDR2 is YFSETQ in the germline V gene. The CDR3 sequence is 14 residues long. The CDR3 here is CASSFTGDDQPQHF. The CDR3 DNA reads as TGCGCCAGCAGCTTCACAGGGGACGATCAGCCCCAGCATTTT.

The gene calls are TRBV7-2 and TRBJ2-5; the D gene could be TRBD1 or TRBD2 (6 bases each). This CDR3 spans 12 amino acids. CDR1 SGHTA and CDR2 FQGNSA come from the germline V gene. With 3 bases removed from V and 7 bases from J, the gap between germline ends came to 9 bases. DNA for the CDR3: TGTGCCAGCAGCTTCAGGGGAGGGACCCAGTACTTC. Translation gives CASSFRGGTQYF.

The chain recombines TRBV7-2 with TRBJ1-2; D gene ambiguous. The length of the CDR3 is 14 residues. Germline assignment: CDR1 SGHTA and CDR2 FQGNSA. Trimming took off 3 bases at V and 4 bases at J, with 12 bases between the two ends. The chain's CDR3 is CASSFRPLGYGYTF. DNA for the CDR3: TGTGCCAGCAGCTTTCGTCCGTTAGGCTATGGCTACACCTTC.

This clone was recorded only once. The CDR3 bases are TGTGCCAGCAGCCCTCTCGGGGTGCAAGAGACCCAGTACTTC. It yields the protein CASSPLGVQETQYF. This chain connects TRBV11-2 to TRBJ2-5, with TRBD2 as a possible D gene (5 bases). The CDR3 extends over 14 amino acids. The V end was cut by 5 bases, the J end by 2 bases, with 12 bases between. Germline V gene lookup returns CDR1 SGHAT and CDR2 FQNNGV.

This clone was observed a handful of times. The V call is TRBV15, the J call TRBJ1-1; D remains unclear. With 0 bases removed from V and 5 bases from J, the gap between germline ends came to 7 bases. Germline V gene sequence: CDR1 LNHNV, CDR2 YYDKDF (reference sequence). The CDR3 extends over 13 amino acids. The CDR3 DNA follows: TGTGCCACCAGCAGAGATGGTGATACTGAAGCTTTCTTT. Its translation: CATSRDGDTEAFF.